One TCR beta chain is described in this entry. Its cognate antigen is unknown. The data were taken from a study of monozygotic twins with inflammatory bowel disease. General study points: TCRbeta inverse Simpson diversity was decreased in IBD patients versus healthy co-twins.

This CDR3 spans 13 amino acids. The germline V gene encodes CDR1 SQVTM and CDR2 ANQGSEA. Template switching was used to attach UMIs, which incorporated a 6-nucleotide sample barcode. Nested amplification of TCRalpha and TCRbeta cDNA involved two PCRs of 16 and 9 cycles. TCRdb reprocessed the 5' RACE reads, keeping one entry per CDR3 protein, no DNA. Reported are around 450,000 distinct CDR3 sequences; the ten largest clones contain approximately 2.4%. The TCR originated in a human donor with ulcerative colitis or Crohn's disease, or a healthy co-twin of an affected twin (not recorded which). This chain links TRBV29-1 with TRBJ1-1. The sequenced sample was blood. The chain's CDR3 is CSVEEQQNTEAFF.